This record concerns one T cell receptor beta chain sequence. Patients underwent thyroid surgery, and none had received any treatment before it. This record belongs to a study of metastatic and nonmetastatic thyroid tumors. V was cut by 5 bases and J by 2 bases, with 10 bases left in between. This CDR3 contains 13 residues. Germline V gene data show CDR1 as SGHAT and CDR2 as FQDESV (reference sequence). TCRdb reassembled clones from the PCR reads with MiXCR. Among about 23,000 clones listed, around a fifth were seen once. This sequence joins TRBV11-1 and TRBJ2-7; no firm D call. The sequenced material came from blood. The origin of this receptor is a male donor with papillary thyroid cancer or a benign thyroid nodule (not recorded which). Some clones in this sample may be carry-over from other donors' samples. The CDR3 DNA reads TGTGCCAGCAGCCCGGACGGTGCCTACGAGCAGTACTTC. Amino acids: CASSPDGAYEQYF.